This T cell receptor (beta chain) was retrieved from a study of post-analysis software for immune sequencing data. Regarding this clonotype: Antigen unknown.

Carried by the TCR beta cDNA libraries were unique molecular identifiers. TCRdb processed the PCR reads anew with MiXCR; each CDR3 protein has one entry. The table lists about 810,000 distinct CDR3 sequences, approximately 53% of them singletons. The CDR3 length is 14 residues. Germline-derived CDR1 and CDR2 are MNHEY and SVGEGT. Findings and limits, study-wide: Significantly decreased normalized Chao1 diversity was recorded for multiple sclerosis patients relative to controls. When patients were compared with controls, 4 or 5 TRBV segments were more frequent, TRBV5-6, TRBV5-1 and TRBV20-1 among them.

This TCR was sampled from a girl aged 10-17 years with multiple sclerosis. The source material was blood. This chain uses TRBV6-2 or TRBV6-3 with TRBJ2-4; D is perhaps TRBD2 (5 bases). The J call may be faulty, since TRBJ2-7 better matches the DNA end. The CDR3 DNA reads TGTGCCAGCAGTTACGGTACAGTCAGCGGCGAGCAGTACTTC. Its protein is CASSYGTVSGEQYF.